The clone carrying this TCR beta chain was seen just once. Its antigen is as yet unknown. Exposure to brentuximab vedotin varied, and each patient had relapsed following autologous stem cell transplantation. V gave up 5 bases and J gave up 1 base, with 12 bases separating them. The germline V gene has CDR1 LNHNV and CDR2 YYDKDF (reference sequence). CDR3 length equals 15 residues. This sample is part of a study of PD-1 blockade in classical Hodgkin lymphoma. Study observations and caveats: By C4D1, diversity of CD4+ TCRs had risen significantly, whereas that of CD8+ TCRs had not. Newly diagnosed patients had diversity similar to the baseline diversity of complete responders. When set against healthy donors, newly diagnosed patients were reported to show lower baseline TCR diversity.

Profiling relied on immunoSEQ multiplex PCR, and the TCRdb table lists in-frame clones only, not all of them. In the table there are 100,000 to 120,000 clones, about 88% of which are singletons. V usage is TRBV15 and J usage is TRBJ1-5; D not certain. This clonotype originated in a human donor with classical Hodgkin lymphoma. The sequencing here drew on peripheral blood mononuclear cells (PBMCs), taken before the second cycle of nivolumab. The CDR3 sequence is CATSQGSLSNQPQHF. The CDR3 DNA reads TGTGCCACCAGCCAAGGGAGTTTAAGCAATCAGCCCCAGCATTTT.